Listed below are T cell receptor beta chains from one sample, sequenced in a study of blood T cell repertoires in COVID-19. Libraries were prepared by immunoSEQ multiplex PCR; TCRdb keeps only in-frame clonotypes and omits some of them. This table holds under 200,000 clones, roughly 87% found once. Sequencing was performed on PBMCs or T cells enriched from blood (not recorded which). The receptor set was obtained from a man in his fifties who had recovered from COVID-19. CDR3s include the opening cysteine and the closing phenylalanine or tryptophan. The D gene is left open where the match is weak. Size values are once, few and many counts, or a class for expanded clones, and some rows have none.

clone_size j_call v_call d_call cdr3_nt cdr3_aa
NA TRBJ1-1 TRBV18 NA TGTGCCAGCTCACCAATTGGCGGGGAAGTCACTGAAGCTTTCTTT CASSPIGGEVTEAFF
NA TRBJ1-2 TRBV3-1/TRBV3-2 NA TGTGCCAGCAGCCAAGTCCGGGGAAATCATGGCTACACCTTC CASSQVRGNHGYTF
NA TRBJ2-5 TRBV28 NA TGTGCCACCAGGGGAGGGGTGGCGACCCAGTACTTC CATRGGVATQYF
NA TRBJ1-5 TRBV5-5 NA TGTGCCAGCAGCTTGCTTCCCAATCAGCCCCAGCATTTT CASSLLPNQPQHF
NA TRBJ1-2 TRBV7-2 NA TGTGCCAGCAGCTTAGCACAAGACTATGGCTACACCTTC CASSLAQDYGYTF
NA TRBJ2-1 TRBV4-1 NA TGCGCCAGCAGCCAGCACGGGATTACCTACAATGAGCAGTTCTTC CASSQHGITYNEQFF
NA TRBJ1-6 TRBV28 TRBD1 TGTGCCAGCAAGCTGACAGGGGCGCTTAATTCACCCCTCCACTTT CASKLTGALNSPLHF
NA TRBJ2-2 TRBV9 NA TGTGCCAGCAGCGTAGCAGGGACTCCGCTGGGGAGCACCGGGGAGCTGTTTTTT CASSVAGTPLGSTGELFF
NA TRBJ2-7 TRBV3-1/TRBV3-2 TRBD1 TGTGCCAGCAGCCCCCGGGACAGGGGCGAGCAGTACTTC CASSPRDRGEQYF
NA TRBJ1-4 TRBV5-6 NA TGTGCCAGCAGCTCCACAGGGTCCACCGATGAAAAACTGTTTTTT CASSSTGSTDEKLFF
NA TRBJ1-5 TRBV3-1/TRBV3-2 NA TGTGCCAGCAGCCAAGGGGGACTGGTGGGTCAGCCCCAGCATTTT CASSQGGLVGQPQHF
NA TRBJ2-6 TRBV29-1 NA TGCAGCGTTGAAGATCCGGGGAGGTCTGGGGCCAACGTCCTGACTTTC CSVEDPGRSGANVLTF
NA TRBJ2-1 TRBV7-3 TRBD2 TGTGCCAGCAGCTTAATGGCGGGAGCAGGCGATGAGCAGTTCTTC CASSLMAGAGDEQFF
NA TRBJ2-5 TRBV7-3 TRBD1 TGTGCCAGCAGCCCTCAGACAGGGGACGAGACCCAGTACTTC CASSPQTGDETQYF
few TRBJ2-3 TRBV11-2 TRBD2 TGTGCCAGCAGCTTCGGGGGGTACGCAGATACGCAGTATTTT CASSFGGYADTQYF
NA TRBJ1-1 TRBV6-5 NA TGTGCCAGCAGTTTGCAGGGGAGTACTTTCTTT CASSLQGSTFF
NA TRBJ2-1 TRBV21-1 NA TGTGCCAGCAGCAAAGGGGGACAGGGATTCAACAATGAGCAGTTCTTC CASSKGGQGFNNEQFF
NA TRBJ2-5 TRBV19 TRBD2 TGTGCCAGTAGTATTGCGGGAGCAGAGACCCAGTACTTC CASSIAGAETQYF
NA TRBJ1-5 TRBV29-1 NA TGCAGCGTCGGGGGGGGAGGCAATCAGCCCCAGCATTTT CSVGGGGNQPQHF
NA TRBJ2-7 TRBV6-4 NA TGTGCCAGCAGTGACTCGACTTATCAGCCCTTC CASSDSTYQPF
NA TRBJ2-5 TRBV11-3 TRBD2 TGTGCCAGCAGCAGGGAGGGAAAAGAGACCCAGTACTTC CASSREGKETQYF
NA TRBJ1-2 TRBV15 TRBD1 TGTGCCACCAGCAGAGATTTAGGGACAGCAGACTATGGCTACACCTTC CATSRDLGTADYGYTF
once TRBJ2-7 TRBV6-5 TRBD1 TGTGCCACTTCCGGGACAGCCTACGAGCAGTACTTC CATSGTAYEQYF
NA TRBJ1-2 TRBV3-1/TRBV3-2 TRBD1 TGTGCCAGCAGCCCGGGACAGGGTAACTATGGCTACACCTTC CASSPGQGNYGYTF
NA TRBJ2-7 TRBV24-1 TRBD1 TGTGCCACCAGCCGAAACGAGACAGGGTCCTACGAGCAGTACTTC CATSRNETGSYEQYF
NA TRBJ1-4 TRBV5-8 TRBD1 TGTGCCAGCAGCCTTGGGACAGGGTACGAAAAACTGTTTTTT CASSLGTGYEKLFF
NA TRBJ2-3 TRBV7-3 TRBD1 TGTGCCAGCAGAACCGGGACAGGTGTAGATACGCAGTATTTT CASRTGTGVDTQYF
NA TRBJ2-1 TRBV5-4 TRBD2 TGTGCCAGCAGCCCCGGGGGTAGCGGGAACTTCAATGAGCAGTTCTTC CASSPGGSGNFNEQFF
NA TRBJ2-7 TRBV7-2 NA TGTGCCAGCAGCTTAGAAGGAGGCGTGTACGAGCAGTACTTC CASSLEGGVYEQYF
NA TRBJ2-1 TRBV11-3 TRBD2 TGTGCCAGCAGCCATTTAGCGGGGGAAGGTGAGCAGTTCTTC CASSHLAGEGEQFF
NA TRBJ1-2 TRBV11-2 NA TGTGCCACTTCGAGCAGGGGCAACTATGGCTACACCTTC CATSSRGNYGYTF
NA TRBJ2-3 TRBV14 TRBD1 TGTGCCAGCAGCCGAGGACAGGGAAGGGGCACAGATACGCAGTATTTT CASSRGQGRGTDTQYF
NA TRBJ2-1 TRBV6-2/TRBV6-3 NA TGTGCCAGCAGTTACCGGGGGAGCTCCTACAATGAGCAGTTCTTC CASSYRGSSYNEQFF
NA TRBJ2-7 TRBV10-1 TRBD2 TGCGCCAGCAGTGAGGCCAGCGGGAGCCTGTACTTC CASSEASGSLYF
NA TRBJ2-1 TRBV6-1 TRBD2 TGTGCCAGCAGTGAAGCGTGGACTAGCGGGGCAGAGCAGTTCTTC CASSEAWTSGAEQFF
NA TRBJ2-1 TRBV3-1/TRBV3-2 TRBD2 TGTGCCAGCAGCCCACCGAAGCGGGAGGGAAACAATGAGCAGTTCTTC CASSPPKREGNNEQFF
NA TRBJ2-2 TRBV27 TRBD2 TGTGCCAGCAGTTCACCTCTAGCGGGGTTTTCTGCCGGGGAGCTGTTTTTT CASSSPLAGFSAGELFF
NA TRBJ1-1 TRBV21-1 NA TGTGCCAGCAGCAAATCGCCGACAGGGAAGGCTGAAGCTTTCTTT CASSKSPTGKAEAFF
NA TRBJ2-5 TRBV7-9 NA TGTGCCAGCAGCCCTGGGGGCTCCGGGGAGACCCAGTACTTC CASSPGGSGETQYF
NA TRBJ1-1 TRBV28 NA TGTGCCAGCGGCAACGGGGGGGCCGGCACTGAAGCTTTCTTT CASGNGGAGTEAFF